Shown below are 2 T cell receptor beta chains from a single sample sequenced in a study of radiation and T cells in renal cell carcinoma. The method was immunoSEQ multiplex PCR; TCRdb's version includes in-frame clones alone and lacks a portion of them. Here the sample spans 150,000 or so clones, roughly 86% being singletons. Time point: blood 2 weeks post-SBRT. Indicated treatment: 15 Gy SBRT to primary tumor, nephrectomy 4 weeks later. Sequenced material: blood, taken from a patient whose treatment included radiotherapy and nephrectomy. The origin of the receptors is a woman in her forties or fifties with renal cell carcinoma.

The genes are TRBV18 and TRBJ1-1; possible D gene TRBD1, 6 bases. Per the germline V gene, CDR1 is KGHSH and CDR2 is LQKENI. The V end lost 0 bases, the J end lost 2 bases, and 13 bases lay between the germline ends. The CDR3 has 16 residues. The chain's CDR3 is CASSPPFFGTNTEAFF. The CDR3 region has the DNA TGTGCCAGCTCACCACCTTTCTTCGGGACAAACACTGAAGCTTTCTTT.

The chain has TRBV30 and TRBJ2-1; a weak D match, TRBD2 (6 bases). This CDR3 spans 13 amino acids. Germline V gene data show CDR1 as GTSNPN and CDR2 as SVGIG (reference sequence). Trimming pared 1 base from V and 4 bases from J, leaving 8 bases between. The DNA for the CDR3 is TGTGCCTGGAGTGGGGGGGAGTACAATGAGCAGTTCTTC. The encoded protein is CAWSGGEYNEQFF. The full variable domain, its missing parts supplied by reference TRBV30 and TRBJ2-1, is SQTIHQWPATLVQPVGSPLSLECTVEGTSNPNLYWYRQAAGRGLQLLFYSVGIGQISSEVPQNLSASRPQDRQFILSSKKLLLSDSGFYLCAWSGGEYNEQFFGPGTRLTVL.